This T cell receptor beta chain originates from a study of identifying expanded T cells in peripheral blood. The assay was immunoSEQ multiplex PCR, and TCRdb's table has in-frame clones only and misses some. The sample shows about 91,000 clones, 88% of them seen only once. Comments on this clone: The antigen is unknown.

The V end was cut by 1 base, the J end by 8 bases, with 14 bases between. CDR1 is MGHRA and CDR2 is YSYEKL in the germline V gene. The CDR3 consists of 14 residues. Broader study findings: Technical replicates showed about 1.2 changed clones; two weeks 15 to 20; four weeks 19. Across healthy donors, higher total template counts meant significantly greater roughly two-week count variance.

The gene calls are TRBV4-1 and TRBJ1-2; TRBD1 is a possible D gene (6 bases). Source material: blood. This TCR came from a person aged 18 to 70 in good health. The CDR3 reads CASSQVGGPSGYTF. The CDR3 DNA is TGCGCCAGCAGCCAAGTGGGGGGCCCCTCGGGCTACACCTTC.